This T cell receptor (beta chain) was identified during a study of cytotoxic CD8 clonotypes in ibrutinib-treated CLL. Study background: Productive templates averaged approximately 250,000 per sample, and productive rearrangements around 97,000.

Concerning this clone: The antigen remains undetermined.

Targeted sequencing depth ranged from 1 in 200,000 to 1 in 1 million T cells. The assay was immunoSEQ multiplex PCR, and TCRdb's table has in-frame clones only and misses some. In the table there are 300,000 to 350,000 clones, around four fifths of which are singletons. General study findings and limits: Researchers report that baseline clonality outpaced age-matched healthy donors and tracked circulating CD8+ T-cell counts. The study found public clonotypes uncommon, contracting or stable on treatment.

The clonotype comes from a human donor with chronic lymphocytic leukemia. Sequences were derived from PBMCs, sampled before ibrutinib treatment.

The CDR3 coding sequence is TGTGCCAGTGCCGACCTGACTTCCTACGAGCAGTACTTC. This translates into CASADLTSYEQYF. The chain employs TRBV6-1 and TRBJ2-7; D gene ambiguous. The CDR3 totals 13 residues. Trimming removed 9 bases at V and 1 base at J, with 13 bases between. Germline values: CDR1 MNHNS, CDR2 SASEGT.